The sequence of this T cell receptor (beta chain) was determined in a study of blood T cell repertoires in COVID-19. The protocol was immunoSEQ multiplex PCR, while the TCRdb copy is restricted to in-frame clones and leaves out a portion. The table includes about 330,000 clones, around nine tenths detected once. This clonotype was obtained from a woman in her twenties or thirties who had recovered from COVID-19. Sequenced sample: PBMCs or T cells enriched from blood (not recorded which).

The CDR3 spells CATRPTGNNSPLHF. DNA of the CDR3: TGTGCCACCAGGCCGACAGGGAACAATTCACCCCTCCACTTT. The J gene is TRBJ1-6, the V gene TRBV15, with 7 nucleotides matching TRBD1. Unmatched junction bases numbered 6, after V lost 6 bases and J lost 7 bases. Germline values: CDR1 LNHNV, CDR2 YYDKDF (reference sequence). The CDR3 runs to 14 residues.